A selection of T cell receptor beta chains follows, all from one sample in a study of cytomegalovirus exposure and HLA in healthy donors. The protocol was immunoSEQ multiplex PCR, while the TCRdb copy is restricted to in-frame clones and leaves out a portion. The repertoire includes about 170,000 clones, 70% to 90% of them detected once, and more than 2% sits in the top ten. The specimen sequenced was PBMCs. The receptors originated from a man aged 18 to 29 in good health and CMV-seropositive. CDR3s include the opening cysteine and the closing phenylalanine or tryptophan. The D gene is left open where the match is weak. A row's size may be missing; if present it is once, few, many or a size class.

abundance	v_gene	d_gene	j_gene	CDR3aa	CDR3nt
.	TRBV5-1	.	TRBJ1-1	CASSLSLGGVNTEAFF	TGCGCCAGCAGCTTGTCCTTGGGAGGGGTGAACACTGAAGCTTTCTTT
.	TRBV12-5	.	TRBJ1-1	CASGLVQQGGLNTEAFF	TGTGCTAGTGGTTTGGTACAACAGGGCGGATTGAACACTGAAGCTTTCTTT
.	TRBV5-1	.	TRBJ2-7	CASSLAGGAAYEQYF	TGCGCCAGCAGCTTGGCCGGAGGGGCGGCCTACGAGCAGTACTTC
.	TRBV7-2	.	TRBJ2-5	CASSLAGGLETQYF	TGTGCCAGCAGCTTAGCCGGTGGTTTAGAGACCCAGTACTTC
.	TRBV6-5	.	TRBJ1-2	CASRRTDNYGYTF	TGTGCCAGCAGGCGGACAGACAACTATGGCTACACCTTC
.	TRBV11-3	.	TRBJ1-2	CASSLSTGHGYTF	TGTGCCAGCAGCTTAAGTACAGGGCATGGCTACACCTTC
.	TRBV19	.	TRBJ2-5	CASSILGKETQYF	TGTGCCAGTAGTATCCTCGGGAAAGAGACCCAGTACTTC
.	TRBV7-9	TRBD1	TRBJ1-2	CAGGTGGDYRYTF	TGTGCCGGAGGGACAGGGGGCGACTATCGCTACACCTTC
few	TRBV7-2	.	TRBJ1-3	CASSPGQPRSGNTIYF	TGTGCCAGCAGCCCCGGACAGCCTCGCTCTGGAAACACCATATATTTT
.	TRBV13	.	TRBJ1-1	CASSTRGFDGNTEAFF	TGTGCCAGCAGCACACGGGGATTTGATGGGAACACTGAAGCTTTCTTT
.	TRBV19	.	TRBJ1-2	CASSITPQANYGYTF	TGTGCCAGTAGTATTACACCACAAGCTAACTATGGCTACACCTTC
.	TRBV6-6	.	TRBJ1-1	CASSRMGESTEAFF	TGTGCCAGCAGCCGCATGGGCGAGAGCACTGAAGCTTTCTTT
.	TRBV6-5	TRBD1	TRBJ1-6	CASSPTDREGSPLHF	TGTGCCAGCAGCCCTACGGACAGGGAGGGTTCACCCCTCCACTTT
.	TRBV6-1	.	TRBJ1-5	CASSEVWSQPQHF	TGTGCCAGCAGTGAAGTGTGGAGTCAGCCCCAGCATTTT
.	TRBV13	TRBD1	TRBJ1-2	CASSLVRTGDNYGYTF	TGTGCCAGCAGCCTGGTCCGGACAGGGGATAACTATGGCTACACCTTC
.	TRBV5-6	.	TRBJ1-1	CASSLGGTSNTEAFF	TGTGCCAGCAGCTTGGGAGGGACATCGAACACTGAAGCTTTCTTT
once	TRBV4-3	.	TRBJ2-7	CASSQVARDSYEQYF	TGCGCCAGCAGCCAAGTGGCCAGGGACTCCTACGAGCAGTACTTC
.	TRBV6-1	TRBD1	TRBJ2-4	CASSATTGEAKNSQYF	TGTGCCAGCAGTGCGACGACAGGGGAAGCCAAAAACAGTCAGTACTTC
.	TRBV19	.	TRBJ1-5	CASSIDLSQPQHF	TGTGCCAGTAGTATAGATCTGAGCCAGCCCCAGCATTTT
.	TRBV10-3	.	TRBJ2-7	CAISESVASTYEQYF	TGTGCCATCAGTGAGTCGGTCGCATCCACCTACGAGCAGTACTTC
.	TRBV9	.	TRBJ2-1	CASSVANALDEQFF	TGTGCCAGCAGCGTAGCTAACGCTTTGGATGAGCAGTTCTTC
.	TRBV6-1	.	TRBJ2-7	CASSERSGLLSYEQYF	TGTGCCAGCAGTGAACGATCAGGACTCCTCTCCTACGAGCAGTACTTC
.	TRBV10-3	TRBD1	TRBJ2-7	CAISESGPGQGSYEQYF	TGTGCCATCAGTGAGTCAGGGCCGGGACAGGGTAGCTACGAGCAGTACTTC
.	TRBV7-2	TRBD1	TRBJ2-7	CASSLLTGTGTYYEQYF	TGTGCCAGCAGCTTGCTAACCGGGACAGGGACATACTACGAGCAGTACTTC
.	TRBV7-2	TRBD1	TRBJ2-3	CASSAWTGVSTDTQYF	TGTGCCAGCAGCGCCTGGACAGGGGTCAGTACAGATACGCAGTATTTT
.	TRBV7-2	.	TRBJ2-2	CASSLGSGTNTGELFF	TGTGCCAGCAGCTTAGGCTCAGGGACGAACACCGGGGAGCTGTTTTTT
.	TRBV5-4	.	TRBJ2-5	CASSPGVVGNVETQYF	TGTGCCAGCAGCCCGGGAGTCGTAGGGAACGTGGAGACCCAGTACTTC
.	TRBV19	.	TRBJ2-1	CASSIRREYDEQFF	TGTGCCAGTAGTATAAGACGGGAGTACGATGAGCAGTTCTTC
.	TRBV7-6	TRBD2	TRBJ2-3	CASSERASGGADTDTQYF	TGTGCCAGCAGCGAAAGGGCTAGCGGGGGGGCCGACACAGATACGCAGTATTTT
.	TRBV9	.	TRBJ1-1	CASSPWEGTEAFF	TGTGCCAGCAGCCCCTGGGAGGGCACTGAAGCTTTCTTT
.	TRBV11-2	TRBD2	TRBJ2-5	CASSLVDGDLYRGGGTQYF	TGTGCCAGCAGCTTAGTAGACGGGGACCTTTATCGGGGGGGAGGGACCCAGTACTTC
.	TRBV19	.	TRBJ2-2	CASSRSGTGELFF	TGTGCCAGTTCACGATCGGGCACCGGGGAGCTGTTTTTT
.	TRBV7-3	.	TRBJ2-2	CASSLSGGANTGELFF	TGTGCCAGCAGCTTATCCGGCGGAGCGAACACCGGGGAGCTGTTTTTT
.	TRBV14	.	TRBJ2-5	CASSQDPRPPQTQYF	TGTGCCAGCAGCCAAGATCCCAGGCCGCCACAGACCCAGTACTTC
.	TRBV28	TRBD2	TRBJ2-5	CASSLLGGGAQETQYF	TGTGCCAGCAGTTTATTGGGCGGGGGGGCCCAAGAGACCCAGTACTTC
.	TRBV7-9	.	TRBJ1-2	CASRRPSDVAGRYGYTF	TGTGCCAGCAGGCGTCCCTCTGATGTGGCAGGCCGCTATGGCTACACCTTC
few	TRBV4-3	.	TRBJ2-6	CASSQEGAGSRFGANGLTF	TGCGCCAGCAGCCAAGAAGGGGCCGGGTCCAGGTTTGGGGCCAACGGCCTGACTTTC
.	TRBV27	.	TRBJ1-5	CASSPRGGVERDQPQHF	TGTGCCAGCAGCCCGAGGGGGGGGGTTGAGAGGGATCAGCCCCAGCATTTT
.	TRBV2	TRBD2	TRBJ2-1	CASRAGELNEQFF	TGTGCCAGCAGGGCGGGGGAGCTCAATGAGCAGTTCTTC
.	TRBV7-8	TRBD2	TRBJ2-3	CASSLGRTSGSTDTQYF	TGTGCCAGCAGCTTAGGGCGGACTAGCGGTAGCACAGATACGCAGTATTTT
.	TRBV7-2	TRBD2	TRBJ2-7	CASSPMAGGPVEQYF	TGTGCCAGCAGCCCCATGGCGGGGGGGCCGGTCGAGCAGTACTTC
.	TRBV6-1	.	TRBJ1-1	CASSEQGQVNTEAFF	TGTGCCAGCAGTGAACAAGGTCAGGTGAACACTGAAGCTTTCTTT
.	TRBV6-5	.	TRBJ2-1	CASSVRAGNEQFF	TGTGCCAGCAGTGTCCGGGCGGGCAATGAGCAGTTCTTC
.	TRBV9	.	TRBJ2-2	CASSPFSVNTGELFF	TGTGCCAGCAGCCCCTTTTCCGTGAACACCGGGGAGCTGTTTTTT
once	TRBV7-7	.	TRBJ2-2	CASSLHLGGQTANTGELFF	TGTGCCAGCAGCTTACACTTGGGGGGACAGACGGCGAACACCGGGGAGCTGTTTTTT
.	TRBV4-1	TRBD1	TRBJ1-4	CASSPGGVREKLFF	TGCGCCAGCAGCCCAGGGGGCGTGAGGGAAAAACTGTTTTTT
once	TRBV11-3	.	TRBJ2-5	CASSLVFSYQETQYF	TGTGCCAGCAGCTTAGTTTTTTCGTACCAAGAGACCCAGTACTTC
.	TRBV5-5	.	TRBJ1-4	CASSLLYGGTTTNEKLFF	TGTGCCAGCAGCTTGCTATATGGAGGGACCACCACTAATGAAAAACTGTTTTTT
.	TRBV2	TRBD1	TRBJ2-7	CASNDRGTYEQYF	TGTGCCAGCAACGACAGGGGTACCTACGAGCAGTACTTC
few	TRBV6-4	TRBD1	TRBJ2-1	CASSDSASGQGYNEQFF	TGTGCCAGCAGTGACTCGGCTTCGGGACAGGGGTACAATGAGCAGTTCTTC
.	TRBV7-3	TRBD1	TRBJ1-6	CASSLDRVSPLHF	TGTGCCAGCAGCTTAGACAGGGTTTCACCCCTCCACTTT
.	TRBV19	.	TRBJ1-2	CASGLLPTF	TGTGCCAGTGGACTCCTTCCCACGTTC
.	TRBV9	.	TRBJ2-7	CASSPRLAREVGEQYF	TGTGCCAGCAGCCCCCGGCTCGCCAGGGAGGTTGGCGAGCAGTACTTC
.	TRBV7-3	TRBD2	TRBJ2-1	CASSPLAGVSYNEQFF	TGTGCCAGCAGCCCACTAGCGGGGGTTTCCTACAATGAGCAGTTCTTC